What follows describes a single T cell receptor (beta chain). Other DNA sequences of this sample code for an identical CDR3. The data were taken from a study of blood T cell repertoires in COVID-19. The protocol was immunoSEQ multiplex PCR, while the TCRdb copy is restricted to in-frame clones and leaves out a portion. The sample has more than 80,000 clones, 76% seen once; the top ten hold more than 5.5%. Per the germline V gene, CDR1 is MDHEN and CDR2 is SYDVKM. There are 14 residues in the CDR3. The V segment lost 6 bases and the J segment 2 bases; nucleotides outside the gene matches: 1. The specimen was peripheral blood. This TCR was sampled from a man older than 75 with COVID-19, enrolled during active disease. The chain links TRBV28 to TRBJ2-7; 13 nucleotides align to TRBD2. In DNA, the CDR3 is TGTGCCAGCAGCACTAGCGGGAGGGCCTACGAGCAGTACTTC. Translating gives CASSTSGRAYEQYF.